This note documents a single TCR beta chain sequence. This sample is part of a study of cytomegalovirus exposure and HLA in healthy donors. Study at large: Sequencing of around 200 million T cells in an earlier analysis found 100 million to 140 million unique TCR beta sequences.

Primers included in the PCR were 60 Vbeta and 13 Jbeta primers. Generated by immunoSEQ multiplex PCR, the TCRdb table keeps only in-frame clones and is missing some. The sample shows tens of thousands of clones, about 72% of them seen only once. CDR3 length: 14 amino acids. The V gene's germline CDR1 is MDHEN and CDR2 SYDVKM. Between the trimmed V and J ends, which lost 2 bases and 4 bases, there was a span of 11 bases. Sample: PBMCs. The rearrangement joins TRBV28 to TRBJ1-1; tentatively, D is TRBD1 (6 bases). The TCR originated in a man between 45 and 60 years old in good health and CMV-seropositive. The CDR3: CASSLNGQTTEAFF. The CDR3 nucleotides are TGTGCCAGCAGTTTAAATGGACAGACCACTGAAGCTTTCTTT.